Sequencing of this T cell receptor delta chain was carried out in a study of gamma-delta chains in newborns, infants, children. This clone has a handful of counts. One end of the junction is discordant with germline, which a read error may explain. TCRdb called clones from the reads again using CATT. The sample holds 5,500 to 8,500 delta-chain clones; about 11% are singletons and the top ten take about 7%. Germline-derived CDR1 and CDR2 are GEAIGNYY and EKD. The CDR3 contains 24 residues. Material for sequencing was blood. The TCR sequence derives from a child who was a newborn, infant or young child, either healthy, febrile or measles-vaccinated (not recorded which). The chain couples TRDV2 to TRDJ3; 10 bases align to TRDD3. The CDR3 DNA sequence: TGTGCCTGTGACACCTTACTGGGGGATCCGAACGCGTCTCATAGCTCCTGGGGCACCCGACAGATGTTTTTC. Its protein is CACDTLLGDPNASHSSWGTRQMFF.